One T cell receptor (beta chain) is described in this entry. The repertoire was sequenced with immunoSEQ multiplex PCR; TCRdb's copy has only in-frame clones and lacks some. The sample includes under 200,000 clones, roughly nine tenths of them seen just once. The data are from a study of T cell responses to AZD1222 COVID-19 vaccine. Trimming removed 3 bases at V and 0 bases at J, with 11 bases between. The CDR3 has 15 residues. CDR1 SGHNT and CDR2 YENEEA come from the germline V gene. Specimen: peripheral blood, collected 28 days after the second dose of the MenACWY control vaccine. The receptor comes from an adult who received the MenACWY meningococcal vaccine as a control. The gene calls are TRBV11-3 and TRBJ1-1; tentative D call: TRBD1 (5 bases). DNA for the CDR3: TGTGCCAGCAGCTTGCCCCGACAGTTGAACACTGAAGCTTTCTTT. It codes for CASSLPRQLNTEAFF.